The sequence of this T cell receptor (beta chain) was determined in a study of a mutant IDH1 vaccine in newly diagnosed glioma (dated by TCRdb to the early 2020s). With regard to the full study: In the chemotherapy-containing groups, vaccination started alongside temozolomide cycles, whereas in patients who had radiotherapy alone it started 4-6 weeks after radiotherapy. The 32 treated patients were approximately 60% male and about 38% female, with a mean age of 40.4 years. Before enrollment, most patients had been given radiochemotherapy with temozolomide as standard therapy, while the rest had received either radiotherapy alone or temozolomide alone. Visit V12 was the week-35 safety follow-up and visit V13 was the week-47 end of study. Peripheral blood was drawn at six visits: V03 (baseline), V05, V07, V10, V12 and V13. For exploratory analyses, some 24 treated patients had longitudinal TCRB deep sequencing done wherever samples were available.

The intended sense of this specimen's time point label: week 35, safety follow-up. Each vaccine dose was 300 ug of a 20-mer mutant IDH1 peptide in Montanide, given subcutaneously with topical imiquimod. Eight vaccinations were administered to patients in weeks 1, 3, 5, 7, 11, 15, 19 and 23, corresponding to visits V03 through V10. All donors had newly diagnosed IDH1-mutant astrocytomas of WHO grade 3 or 4 that showed loss of nuclear ATRX. The samples were drawn from NOA16, a multicentre, single-arm, open-label phase I trial in Germany that tested a mutant IDH1 peptide vaccine in humans for the first time. Genomic DNA for TCRB sequencing was extracted from EDTA blood using the DNeasy Blood and Tissue Kit. Paper-wide results and their limitations: Vaccine-induced immune responses across multiple MHC alleles were detected in around 92% of patients. The authors noted that analyses of patient blood samples could not be reproduced because of sample limitations. No apparent relationship was observed between pseudoprogression and alterations in the top peripheral T cell clonotypes detected by TCRB sequencing. PBMC samples for TCRB deep sequencing were selected based on availability.

Taken from cysteine to phenylalanine, the CDR3 has 14 residues. CDR3 DNA only is kept here, 42 bases in frame from base 1. Trimming removed 3 bases from V and 4 bases from J; the gene matches leave 4 bases unexplained. According to the germline V gene (reference sequence), CDR1 reads PRHDT and CDR2 reads FYEKMQ. Comment on this clone: The antigen it binds to is not known. One base away there is no much larger clone; base qualities are not given.

Library preparation employed the immunoSEQ multiplex PCR assay. The hsTCRB Kit was used according to the manufacturer's protocol to amplify rearranged TCR beta chain sequences. TCRB libraries were sequenced on an Illumina MiSeq. Concerning the study's data processing: The proprietary platform of the kit vendor was used for demultiplexing, trimming and gene mapping. As stored in TCRdb, this immuneACCESS dataset retains in-frame rearrangements with V and J assigned. A fraction of the clones does not appear; measured against another copy, unresolved V genes explain less than half of the discrepancy, and the remainder lacks a known reason. The V and J calls and the clone size are those of that table, but D and trimming were determined from the DNA. The sample table lists fewer than 35,000 clones, about 80% of them with a count of one. The ten largest clones capture over 15% of the sample.

The source is a man in his thirties or forties with glioma. The chain is made from TRBV13 and TRBJ2-7; 9 bases in the middle match TRBD1. The input for sequencing was PBMCs, taken from a glioma patient whose treatment included an IDH1 peptide vaccine. The CDR3 amino acid sequence is: CASSFRDRVYEQYF. At the DNA level, the sequence is TGTGCCAGCAGCTTCCGGGACAGGGTTTACGAGCAGTACTTC.